The 7 T cell receptor beta chains below all came from one sample that was sequenced in a study of CD4 T cell repertoires in COVID-19. These memory T cells were uncultured and sequenced directly after ex vivo isolation. Clones were read by immunoSEQ multiplex PCR, and TCRdb kept only the in-frame ones, dropping some. Of fewer than 9,500 clones in the sample, around 84% were seen once. The sample consisted of effector memory CD4+ T cells from blood, taken before the COVID-19 pandemic. The receptors shown here come from a human donor who had COVID-19.

This chain uses TRBV6-5 with TRBJ1-1, with 8 nucleotides matching TRBD1. There are 12 residues in the CDR3. The germline gives CDR1 MNHEY, CDR2 SVGAGI. With 8 bases clipped from V and 5 bases from J, the junction kept 4 bases outside the gene matches. DNA for the CDR3: TGTGCCAGCTGGACAGGGAAGACTGAAGCTTTCTTT. This sequence encodes CASWTGKTEAFF.

On this clone: Distinct nucleotide sequences in the sample also encode this CDR3. This sequence joins TRBV5-1 and TRBJ1-1; TRBD1 is a possible D gene (5 bases). Per germline, CDR1 SGHRS and CDR2 YFSETQ. Trimming left V 3 bases short and J 1 base short, with 7 bases between. The CDR3 has 13 amino acids. The CDR3 sequence: CASSSGQNTEAFF. CDR3 sequence (DNA): TGCGCCAGCAGCTCCGGACAGAACACTGAAGCTTTCTTT. Drawing the rest from reference TRBV5-1 and TRBJ1-1, the complete variable domain is KAGVTQTPRYLIKTRGQQVTLSCSPISGHRSVSWYQQTPGQGLQFLFEYFSETQRNKGNFPGRFSGRQFSNSRSEMNVSTLELGDSALYLCASSSGQNTEAFFGQGTRLTVV.

This clone was observed a handful of times. At one end, the junction sequence differs from germline, possibly due to a read error. V usage is TRBV5-4 and J usage is TRBJ2-7; 8 bases are shared with TRBD1. The germline CDR1 and CDR2 sequences are SGHNT and YYREEE (reference sequence). This CDR3 has 15 amino acids. This chain's CDR3 is CASSPGQGDTYGQYF. The DNA of the CDR3 is TGTGCCAGCAGCCCCGGACAGGGTGATACCTACGGGCAGTACTTC.

The J gene is TRBJ1-1, the V gene TRBV18; 8 nucleotides match TRBD1. This CDR3 is built from 13 residues. Trimming at V came to 6 bases and at J to 5 bases, leaving 5 bases not matched to a gene. Per the germline V gene, CDR1 is KGHSH and CDR2 is LQKENI. CDR3 sequence reads: CASSRQGSTEAFF. The CDR3 DNA reads as TGTGCCAGCTCGAGACAGGGGTCGACTGAAGCTTTCTTT.

V is TRBV4-1 and J is TRBJ1-2, with a possible D match to TRBD1 (6 bases). This CDR3 region has 18 residues. Germline V gene data show CDR1 as MGHRA and CDR2 as YSYEKL. Trimming took 4 bases from V and 4 from J, leaving 25 bases between them. The CDR3 nucleotides read TGCGCCAGCAGCCGAGACGGGCAGGCGGCAGGGGCGCGCTATGGCTACACCTTC. Protein product: CASSRDGQAAGARYGYTF.

This clone was picked up a small number of times. The CDR3 loop is CASSEQGHTEAFF. The CDR3 region has the DNA TGTGCCAGCAGTGAACAGGGGCACACTGAAGCTTTCTTT. The rearrangement joins TRBV6-1 to TRBJ1-1; TRBD1 might be the D (6 bases). Per germline, CDR1 MNHNS and CDR2 SASEGT. Deletions cut 2 bases from V and 3 bases from J, with 7 bases between. The CDR3 contains 13 residues.

The chain combines TRBV9 with TRBJ2-5; D is ambiguous. With 4 bases removed from V and 5 bases from J, the gap between germline ends came to 21 bases. This CDR3 is built from 16 residues. Germline V CDR1 and CDR2: SGDLS, YYNGEE. The CDR3 DNA is TGTGCCAGCAGCCCCGGCGCTAGTGGTAGTTTCGAGACCCAGTACTTC. Residues: CASSPGASGSFETQYF.